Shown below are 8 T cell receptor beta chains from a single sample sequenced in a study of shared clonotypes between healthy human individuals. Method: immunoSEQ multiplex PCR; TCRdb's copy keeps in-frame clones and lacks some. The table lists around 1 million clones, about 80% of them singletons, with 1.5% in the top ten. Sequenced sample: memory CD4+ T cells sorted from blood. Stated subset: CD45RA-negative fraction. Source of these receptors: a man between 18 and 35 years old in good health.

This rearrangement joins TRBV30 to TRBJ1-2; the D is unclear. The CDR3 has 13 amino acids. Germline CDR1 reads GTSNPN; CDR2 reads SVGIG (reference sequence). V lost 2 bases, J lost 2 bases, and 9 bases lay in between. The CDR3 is CAWSFGHNYGYTF. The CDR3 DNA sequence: TGTGCCTGGAGTTTCGGCCACAACTATGGCTACACCTTC.

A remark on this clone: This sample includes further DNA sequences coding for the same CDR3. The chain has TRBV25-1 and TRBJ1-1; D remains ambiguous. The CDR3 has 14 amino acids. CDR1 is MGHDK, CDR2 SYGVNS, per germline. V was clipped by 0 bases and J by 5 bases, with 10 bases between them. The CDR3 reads CASSEYLEGTEAFF. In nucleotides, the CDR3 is TGTGCCAGCAGTGAATACTTAGAAGGGACTGAAGCTTTCTTT.

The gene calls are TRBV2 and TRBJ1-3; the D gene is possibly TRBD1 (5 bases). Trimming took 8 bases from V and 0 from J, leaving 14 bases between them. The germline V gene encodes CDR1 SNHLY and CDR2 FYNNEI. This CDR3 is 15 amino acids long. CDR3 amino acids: CASSPDRVSGNTIYF. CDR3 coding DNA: TGTGCCAGCTCACCCGACAGAGTCTCTGGAAACACCATATATTTT.

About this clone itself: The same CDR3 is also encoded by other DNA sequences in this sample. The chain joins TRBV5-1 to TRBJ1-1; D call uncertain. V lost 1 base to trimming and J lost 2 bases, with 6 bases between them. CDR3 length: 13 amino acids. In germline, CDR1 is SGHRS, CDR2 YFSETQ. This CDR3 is CASSLPENTEAFF. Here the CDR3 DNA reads TGCGCCAGCAGCTTGCCAGAAAACACTGAAGCTTTCTTT.

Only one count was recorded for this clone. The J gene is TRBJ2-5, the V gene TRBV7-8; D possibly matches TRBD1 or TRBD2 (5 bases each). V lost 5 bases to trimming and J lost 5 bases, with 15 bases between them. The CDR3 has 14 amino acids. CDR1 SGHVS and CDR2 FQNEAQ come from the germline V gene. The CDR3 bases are TGTGCCAGCAGCCGGGACGAGGGATCCGAGACCCAGTACTTC. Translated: CASSRDEGSETQYF.

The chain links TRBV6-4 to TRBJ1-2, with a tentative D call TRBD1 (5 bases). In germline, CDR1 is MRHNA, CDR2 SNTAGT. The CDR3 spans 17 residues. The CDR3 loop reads CAIQRRHGRGANYGYTF. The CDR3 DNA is TGTGCTATACAAAGACGACACGGAAGGGGTGCTAACTATGGCTACACCTTC.

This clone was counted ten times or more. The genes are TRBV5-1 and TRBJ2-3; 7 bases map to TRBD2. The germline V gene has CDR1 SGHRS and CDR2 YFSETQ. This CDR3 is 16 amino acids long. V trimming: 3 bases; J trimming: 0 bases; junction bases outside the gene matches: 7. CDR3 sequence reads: CASSWGRGTSTDTQYF. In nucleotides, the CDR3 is TGCGCCAGCAGCTGGGGGAGGGGAACTAGCACAGATACGCAGTATTTT. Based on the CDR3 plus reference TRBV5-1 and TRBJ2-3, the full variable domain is KAGVTQTPRYLIKTRGQQVTLSCSPISGHRSVSWYQQTPGQGLQFLFEYFSETQRNKGNFPGRFSGRQFSNSRSEMNVSTLELGDSALYLCASSWGRGTSTDTQYFGPGTRLTVL.

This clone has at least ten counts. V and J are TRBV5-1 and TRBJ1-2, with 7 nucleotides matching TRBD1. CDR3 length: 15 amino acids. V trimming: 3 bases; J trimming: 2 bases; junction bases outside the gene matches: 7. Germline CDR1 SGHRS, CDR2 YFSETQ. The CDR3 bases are TGCGCCAGCAGCTCAGGGGACAGCCCAAACTATGGCTACACCTTC. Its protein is CASSSGDSPNYGYTF.